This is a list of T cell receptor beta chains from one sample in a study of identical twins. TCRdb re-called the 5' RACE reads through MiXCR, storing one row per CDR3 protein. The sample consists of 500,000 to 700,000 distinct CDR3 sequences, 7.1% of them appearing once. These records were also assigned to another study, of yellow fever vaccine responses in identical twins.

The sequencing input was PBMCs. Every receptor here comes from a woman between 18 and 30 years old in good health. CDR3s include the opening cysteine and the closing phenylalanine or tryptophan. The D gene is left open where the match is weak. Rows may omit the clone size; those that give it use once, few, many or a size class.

CASSIGQGVTDTQYF	TGTGCCAGCAGTATCGGACAGGGAGTCACAGATACGCAGTATTTT	TRBV6-1	TRBJ2-3	NA	TRBD1
CASSYPNPGELFF	TGTGCCAGCAGCTATCCAAACCCCGGGGAGCTGTTTTTT	TRBV11-3	TRBJ2-2	NA	NA
CASSLGLIPETQYF	TGTGCCAGCAGCCTGGGACTCATCCCCGAGACCCAGTACTTC	TRBV9	TRBJ2-5	many	NA
CASSLLDAGYTF	TGTGCCAGCAGCCTACTCGACGCCGGCTACACCTTC	TRBV3-1	TRBJ1-2	few	NA
CASSQEAGGFYEQYF	TGTGCCAGCAGCCAAGAGGCGGGGGGGTTCTACGAGCAGTACTTC	TRBV4-2	TRBJ2-7	few	TRBD2
CASSPLTGMNTEAFF	TGTGCCAGCAGCCCCCTGACAGGCATGAACACTGAAGCTTTCTTT	TRBV12-3/TRBV12-4	TRBJ1-1	NA	NA
CATDRDTQYF	TGTGCCACCGACAGGGATACGCAGTATTTT	TRBV7-9	TRBJ2-3	few	NA
CASSEVRGYEQYF	TGTGCCAGCAGTGAGGTCAGAGGCTACGAGCAGTACTTC	TRBV2	TRBJ2-7	NA	NA
CASSQEGYQGGNEQFF	TGCGCCAGCAGCCAAGAGGGATATCAAGGGGGCAATGAGCAGTTCTTC	TRBV4-1	TRBJ2-1	many	NA
CASSRQTNQPQHF	TGTGCCAGCAGCCGACAGACCAATCAGCCCCAGCATTTT	TRBV3-1	TRBJ1-5	few	NA
CASSLALISTDTQYF	TGTGCCAGCAGCTTAGCTCTGATTAGCACAGATACGCAGTATTTT	TRBV7-2	TRBJ2-3	NA	NA
CASTPWASARTGANVLTF	TGTGCCAGCACCCCTTGGGCTAGCGCGAGAACTGGGGCCAACGTCCTGACTTTC	TRBV12-3/TRBV12-4	TRBJ2-6	NA	NA
CASSLETTGGGYTF	TGCGCCAGCAGCCTCGAAACTACAGGAGGGGGCTACACCTTC	TRBV5-1	TRBJ1-2	many	NA
CASSDEGYTDTQYF	TGTGCCAGCAGTGACGAGGGTTACACAGATACGCAGTATTTT	TRBV2	TRBJ2-3	few	NA
CASSQSRTDHRSPLHF	TGTGCCAGCAGCCAATCTCGTACAGACCATAGGTCACCCCTCCACTTT	TRBV3-1	TRBJ1-6	NA	NA
CSVVDSGRLGGGYTF	TGCAGCGTTGTTGACTCAGGGCGGCTCGGGGGTGGCTACACCTTC	TRBV29-1	TRBJ1-2	few	NA
CSAVKNEQYF	TGCAGTGCTGTAAAGAACGAGCAGTACTTC	TRBV20-1	TRBJ2-7	NA	NA
CASSATSGSFADTQYF	TGTGCCAGCAGCGCCACTAGCGGGAGTTTCGCAGATACGCAGTATTTT	TRBV7-2	TRBJ2-3	many	TRBD2
CSARTTSGTFLYTQYF	TGCAGTGCTAGAACGACTAGCGGGACTTTCCTTTATACGCAGTATTTT	TRBV20-1	TRBJ2-3	NA	TRBD2
CASEGRYEQYF	TGTGCCAGCGAAGGGAGGTACGAGCAGTACTTC	TRBV2	TRBJ2-7	few	NA
CASSPVAGVWPQHF	TGTGCCAGCAGCCCCGTGGCAGGGGTTTGGCCCCAGCATTTT	TRBV6-2/TRBV6-3	TRBJ1-5	NA	NA
CASSESNHGAFF	TGTGCCAGCAGTGAAAGTAACCACGGGGCTTTCTTT	TRBV6-1	TRBJ1-1	NA	NA
CASSADRVLGQAFF	TGTGCCAGCAGCGCTGACAGGGTACTGGGCCAGGCTTTCTTT	TRBV7-9	TRBJ1-1	many	TRBD1
CASSAPRAYNEQFF	TGTGCCAGCAGCGCCCCACGGGCCTACAATGAGCAGTTCTTC	TRBV7-2	TRBJ2-1	few	NA